The entry below describes one T cell receptor beta chain. Original handling: Estimates of nucleated cell counts were drawn from the amplification of reference gene primers. Repertoires were generated with immunoSEQ multiplex PCR, while TCRdb's copy carries only in-frame clones and drops some. The V and J calls and clone size come from that table; D and trimming were worked out from the DNA. The top ten hold roughly 14% of the sample, which has 90,000 to 100,000 clones, more than 75% seen once. This CDR3 has 17 amino acids. Germline CDR1 and CDR2: MNHNS and SASEGT. The V end lost 4 bases, the J end lost 0 bases, and 18 bases lay between the germline ends. This sample was included in a study of blood T cell repertoires in COVID-19.

The sequence came from a human donor in a cohort sampled during active COVID-19. The sample consisted of peripheral blood. This chain links TRBV6-1 with TRBJ1-1; D is unresolved. CDR3 loop: CASSVRPGRVMNTEAFF. The CDR3 nucleotides read TGTGCCAGCAGTGTCCGCCCCGGGAGGGTCATGAACACTGAAGCTTTCTTT.